Following are 3 T cell receptor beta chains from one sample sequenced in a study of cytomegalovirus exposure and HLA in healthy donors (dated by TCRdb to 2017 to 2019). Libraries came from the immunoSEQ multiplex PCR assay. What TCRdb holds here is the immuneACCESS table cut down to in-frame rearrangements. Part of the clones is not present; checked against another copy, under half of the missing clones reflect an unresolved V gene, and the others are unexplained. The sample table records more than 250,000 clones; around 90% of these occur just once. The ten largest clones take up 1% to 1.5% of the sample. The sample was PBMCs. These receptors were collected from a woman between 25 and 40 years old in good health and CMV-seropositive.

The gene calls are TRBV28 and TRBJ2-1; D remains unclear. CDR1 is MDHEN, CDR2 SYDVKM, per germline. Trimming removed 4 bases from V and 7 bases from J, with 14 bases in between. CDR3 size: 14 residues. CDR3 nucleotide sequence: TGTGCCAGCAGTTCCTACCTCCTGGGTAATGAGCAGTTCTTC. Translating it yields CASSSYLLGNEQFF.

The chain uses TRBV7-7 and TRBJ2-2; D perhaps matches TRBD2 (6 bases). The CDR3 contains 15 residues. V was pared by 1 base and J by 4 bases, with 10 bases between. Germline V gene sequence: CDR1 SSHAT, CDR2 FNYEAQ (reference sequence). The DNA of the CDR3 is TGTGCCAGCAGCTTAGTGAGCGGGTCCACCGGGGAGCTGTTTTTT. Its protein product is CASSLVSGSTGELFF. The full variable domain, its missing parts supplied by reference TRBV7-7 and TRBJ2-2, is GAGVSQSPRYKVTKRGQDVTLRCDPISSHATLYWYQQALGQGPEFLTYFNYEAQPDKSGLPSDRFSAERPEGSISTLTIQRTEQRDSAMYRCASSLVSGSTGELFFGEGSRLTVL.

The chain employs TRBV15 and TRBJ2-5; 13 bases line up with TRBD2. CDR1 and CDR2 (germline): LNHNV, YYDKDF (reference sequence). After removal of 4 bases from V and 4 bases from J, the junction contained 3 bases not matched to a gene. CDR3 length equals 15 residues. Written as DNA, the CDR3 is TGTGCCACCAGCACTCGGACTAGCGGGGGAGAGACCCAGTACTTC. This sequence encodes CATSTRTSGGETQYF.